This is a list of T cell receptor beta chains from one sample in a study of beta chain features in type 1 diabetes. Sequencing used immunoSEQ multiplex PCR; TCRdb keeps in-frame clones, though not all of them. The sample holds around 300,000 clones; about 14% are singletons and the top ten take over 5%. Sequencing input: central memory CD4+ T cells from blood. The receptor source for this set is a man aged 30-40 years in good health. Both conserved end residues are trimmed from each CDR3. Where a row states a size, it is once, few, many or the class of an expanded clone; other rows omit it.

clone_size j_call v_call cdr3_aa
many TRBJ2-1 TRBV4-3 ASSQERTGGLNEQF
NA TRBJ2-3 TRBV19 ASSIPSPQRTDTQY
NA NA TRBV27 ASSAAGRSYEQY
NA TRBJ2-3 TRBV7-2 ASSLRRGIADTQY
NA TRBJ1-2 TRBV7-2 ASSLDRGRRSDGYT
few TRBJ2-5 TRBV7-9 ASSSPIGREQY
few TRBJ2-3 TRBV6-6 ASSFGTSGGSDTQY
once TRBJ2-1 TRBV7-9 ASRVGGGTANEQF
NA TRBJ2-4 TRBV9 ASSVAPGGNIQY
NA TRBJ2-7 TRBV13 ASSDRGRPYEQY
few TRBJ2-3 TRBV4-1 ASSQDATRTDTQY
NA TRBJ2-1 TRBV7-2 ASSYELGLLGNEQF
few TRBJ2-3 TRBV6-1 ASSDQGRDTQY
few TRBJ2-2 TRBV9 ASSVDPPTGPTGELF
many TRBJ2-1 TRBV7-9 ASSRHAEQF
few TRBJ1-5 TRBV27 ASSPQGGPQH
NA TRBJ2-3 TRBV5-1 ASSASGGGTDTQY
NA TRBJ2-1 TRBV7-3 ASSRGLAGYNEQF
few TRBJ2-2 TRBV7-6 ASSLSRANTGELF
NA TRBJ2-5 TRBV2 ASSEGRGQKTQY
NA TRBJ2-1 TRBV27 ASSSILGSYNEQF
NA TRBJ2-3 TRBV5-6 ASSLQGATDTQY
few TRBJ2-2 TRBV27 ASSLLGGRQDTGELF
NA TRBJ2-1 TRBV4-3 ASSRPGQGANNEQF
few TRBJ1-4 TRBV7-8 ASGRQGNEKLF
NA TRBJ2-1 TRBV29-1 SAPIGTINEQF
NA TRBJ2-5 TRBV5-1 ASTLGASYKETQY
once TRBJ1-1 TRBV6-5 ASSSPSQGGSPEAF
few TRBJ1-5 TRBV9 ASSRSGFGNQPQH
NA TRBJ2-1 TRBV19 ASARRRGGASHNEQF
NA TRBJ2-5 TRBV5-1 ASSIGTSGGGETQY
few TRBJ2-7 TRBV5-6 ASTLGRARYEQY
NA TRBJ1-2 TRBV18 ASSPYDYGYT
NA NA TRBV6-1 ASRDLAYEQY
few TRBJ2-2 TRBV5-1 ASSRTSGGLNTGELF
many TRBJ1-4 TRBV5-4 ASSPDPGQGTGKLF
many TRBJ2-3 TRBV25-1 ASSEKGRATDTQY
NA TRBJ2-5 TRBV29-1 SVVTGGGETQY
NA TRBJ2-3 TRBV7-8 ASSPRDPRDTQY
few TRBJ2-2 TRBV4-1 ASSQESVGIAGELF
NA TRBJ2-5 TRBV30 AWMVQETQY
NA TRBJ2-1 TRBV4-2 ASSLTSGRALDEQF
NA TRBJ2-1 TRBV4-1 ASSQDTLAGGWNEQF
NA TRBJ1-5 TRBV6-5 ASRGVSGNQPQH
few TRBJ1-1 TRBV7-2 ASSLDWQYTEAF